The subject of this entry is one T cell receptor beta chain. No DNA is shown, since the ends of the CDR3 on it are uncertain; the CDR3 is the one TCRdb lists. The CDR3 spans 15 amino acids, including both terminal residues. The data originate from a study of T-cell reconstitution after alpha-beta-depleted transplantation in children. Preparing the TCRbeta library involved the use of unique molecular identifiers. Each CDR3 protein is one row after TCRdb ran MiXCR on the PCR reads. The sample comprises about 400,000 distinct CDR3 sequences, approximately 20% of which are singletons, and less than 4.5% rests with the top ten.

This TCR was recovered from a human donor who donated a stem cell graft to a child with acute myeloid leukemia. The sample was PBMCs from the stem cell graft donor, taken from the stem cell graft. This chain connects TRBV21-1 to TRBJ2-7. TRBV21-1 is labeled a pseudogene. This CDR3 is CASSKWGRGSYEQYF.